The T cell receptor (beta chain) under discussion was sequenced for a study of low-dose radiotherapy and immunotherapy resistance in tumors. This clonotype was recorded many times. The authors ran 20 PCR cycles to amplify TCRs with a constant-region primer and V-primer adapter. Each CDR3 protein gets one entry after TCRdb re-called the reads with MiXCR. Of 50,000 or so distinct CDR3 sequences in the sample, 33% were seen once. Time point specified: after trial treatment. Treatment in this sample: LDRT plus nivolumab, ipilimumab, low-dose cyclophosphamide and aspirin (RACIN trial). Advanced solid tumors without tumor-infiltrating lymphocytes were required for inclusion. This CDR3 contains 17 residues. Trimming took off 5 bases at V and 7 bases at J, with 24 bases between the two ends.

The V call is TRBV12-3 or TRBV12-4, the J call TRBJ1-5; no firm D call. Specimen: PBMCs, collected after low-dose radiotherapy plus immunotherapy. This receptor was obtained from a male donor with rectosigmoid adenocarcinoma. The CDR3 bases are TGTGCCAGCAGTCACCCCAGGCGTTTTGGGTTGGGGCAGCCCCAGCATTTT. Translating it yields CASSHPRRFGLGQPQHF.